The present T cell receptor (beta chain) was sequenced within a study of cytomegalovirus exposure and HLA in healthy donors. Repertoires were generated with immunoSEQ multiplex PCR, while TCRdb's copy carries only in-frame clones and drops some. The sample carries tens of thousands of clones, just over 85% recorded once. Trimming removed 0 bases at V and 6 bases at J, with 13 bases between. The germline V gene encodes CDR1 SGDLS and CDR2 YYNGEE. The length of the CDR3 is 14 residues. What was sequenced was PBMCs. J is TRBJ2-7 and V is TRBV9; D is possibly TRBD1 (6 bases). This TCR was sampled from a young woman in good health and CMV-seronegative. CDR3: CASSVDPRGIEQYF. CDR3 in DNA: TGTGCCAGCAGCGTAGATCCCAGGGGAATCGAGCAGTACTTC.